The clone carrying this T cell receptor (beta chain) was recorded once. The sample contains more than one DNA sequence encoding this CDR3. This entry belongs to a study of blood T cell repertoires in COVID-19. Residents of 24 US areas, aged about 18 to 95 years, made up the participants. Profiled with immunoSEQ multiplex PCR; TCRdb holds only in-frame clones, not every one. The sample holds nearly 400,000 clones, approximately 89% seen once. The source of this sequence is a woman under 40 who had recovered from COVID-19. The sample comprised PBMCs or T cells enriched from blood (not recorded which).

In nucleotides, the CDR3 is TGTGCCAGCAGTTTGGGTCAGGTCCCCTACAATGAGCAGTTCTTC. It is translated as CASSLGQVPYNEQFF. The chain links TRBV27 to TRBJ2-1; D is ambiguous. Deletions cut 3 bases from V and 2 bases from J, with 11 bases between. CDR3 size: 15 residues. The germline CDR1 and CDR2 sequences are MNHEY and SMNVEV (reference sequence).